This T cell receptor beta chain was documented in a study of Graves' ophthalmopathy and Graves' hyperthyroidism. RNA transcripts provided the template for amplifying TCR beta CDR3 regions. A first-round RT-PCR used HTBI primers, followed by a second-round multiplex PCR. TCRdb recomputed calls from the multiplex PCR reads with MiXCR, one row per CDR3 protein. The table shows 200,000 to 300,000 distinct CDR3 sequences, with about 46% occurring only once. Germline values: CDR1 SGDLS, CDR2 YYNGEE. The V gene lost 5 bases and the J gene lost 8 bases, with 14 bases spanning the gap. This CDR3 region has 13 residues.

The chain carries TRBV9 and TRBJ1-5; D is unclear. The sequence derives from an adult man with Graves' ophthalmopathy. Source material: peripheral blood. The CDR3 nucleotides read TGTGCCAGCAGTCCACCTGGGAATAAGCCCCAGCATTTT. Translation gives CASSPPGNKPQHF. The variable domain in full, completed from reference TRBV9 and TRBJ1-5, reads DSGVTQTPKHLITATGQRVTLRCSPRSGDLSVYWYQQSLDQGLQFLIQYYNGEERAKGNILERFSAQQFPDLHSELNLSSLELGDSALYFCASSPPGNKPQHFGDGTRLSIL.